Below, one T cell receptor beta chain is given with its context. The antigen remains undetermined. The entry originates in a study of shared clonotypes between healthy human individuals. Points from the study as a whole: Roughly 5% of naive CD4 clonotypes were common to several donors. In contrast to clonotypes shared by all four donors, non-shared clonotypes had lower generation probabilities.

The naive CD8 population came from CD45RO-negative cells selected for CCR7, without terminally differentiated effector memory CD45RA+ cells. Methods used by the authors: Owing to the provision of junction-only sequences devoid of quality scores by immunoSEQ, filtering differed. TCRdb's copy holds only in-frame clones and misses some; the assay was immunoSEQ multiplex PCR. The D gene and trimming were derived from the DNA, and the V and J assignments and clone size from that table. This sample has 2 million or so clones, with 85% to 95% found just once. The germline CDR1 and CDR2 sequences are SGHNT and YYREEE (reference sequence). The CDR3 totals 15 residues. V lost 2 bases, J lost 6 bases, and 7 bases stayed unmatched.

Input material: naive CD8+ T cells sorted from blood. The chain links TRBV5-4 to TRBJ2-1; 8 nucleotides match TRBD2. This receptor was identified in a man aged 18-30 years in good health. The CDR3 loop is CASSFGTSLSNEQFF. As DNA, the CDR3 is TGTGCCAGCAGCTTCGGGACTAGTCTGTCCAATGAGCAGTTCTTC.